The clone carrying this T cell receptor beta chain was found once. Its antigen remains unknown. This entry is derived from a study of CD8+ T cells in alopecia areata. As for treatment: oral pan-JAK inhibitor, 5-10 mg twice daily. Collection of lesional scalp punch biopsies and peripheral blood was performed in alopecia areata patients. PBMC-derived CD4+ and CD8+ T cells were sorted. Whole-study findings and limits: TCR sharing was clearer in mice than between patients, perhaps partly owing to patient HLA diversity. In scalp, tofacitinib significantly decreased clonality and expanded CD8+ clones among the top 100.

Extraction and reverse transcription of RNA yielded cDNA as the sequencing template. Data came from immunoSEQ multiplex PCR; TCRdb stores just in-frame clones and leaves some out. The data show under 150,000 clones, more than 45% seen once. The receptor comes from a human donor with alopecia areata. The starting material was CD4+ T cells sorted from blood, obtained at week 4, from a patient treated with tofacitinib.

CDR3 bases: TGTGCCCGAACACAGGGAAGGAAAGAGACCCAGTACTTC. As protein: CARTQGRKETQYF. This chain links TRBV30 with TRBJ2-5; perhaps TRBD1 as D (6 bases). V gave up 8 bases and J gave up 3 bases, with 16 bases separating them. The germline V gene encodes CDR1 GTSNPN and CDR2 SVGIG (reference sequence). The CDR3 extends over 13 amino acids.